The present T cell receptor beta chain was sequenced within a study of blood T cell repertoires in COVID-19. Whole-study context: PBMCs, B-cell-depleted T cells, or T cells provided the cDNA or gDNA that made up the material.

This CDR3 is 12 amino acids long. V was pared by 8 bases and J by 4 bases, with 11 bases between. Germline assignment: CDR1 MDHEN and CDR2 SYDVKM. Clones were sequenced by immunoSEQ multiplex PCR, and TCRdb holds only the in-frame ones, with some missing. The sample has over 85,000 clones, more than 75% seen once. This clone showed up just a few times. The receptor's source is a man in his sixties with active or convalescent COVID-19. Material: peripheral blood. J is TRBJ1-2 and V is TRBV28; D perhaps matches TRBD1 (6 bases). The CDR3 region is CASGGRFYGYTF. The CDR3 DNA sequence: TGTGCCAGCGGGGGCCGCTTCTATGGCTACACCTTC.